This T cell receptor beta chain was sequenced during a study of shared clonotypes between healthy human individuals. There are 16 residues in the CDR3. Germline V gene data show CDR1 as SGHTA and CDR2 as FQGNSA. V lost 5 bases to trimming and J lost 5 bases, with 21 bases between them. Measured with immunoSEQ multiplex PCR; TCRdb has only the in-frame clones, and not every one. The sample lists around 1.1 million clones, around 82% seen once, with roughly 0.61% in the top ten. The sample taken for sequencing was memory CD4+ T cells from PBMCs. Indicated subset: CD45RA-negative fraction. The V and J genes are TRBV7-2 and TRBJ2-5; TRBD1 or TRBD2 may be the D gene (5 bases each). The clonotype was recovered from a man aged 18 to 29 in good health. Some clones in this sample may be carry-over from other donors' samples. The CDR3 protein is CASSLLNPGTGETQYF. The CDR3 DNA is TGTGCCAGCAGCCTCCTCAACCCAGGGACGGGGGAGACCCAGTACTTC.